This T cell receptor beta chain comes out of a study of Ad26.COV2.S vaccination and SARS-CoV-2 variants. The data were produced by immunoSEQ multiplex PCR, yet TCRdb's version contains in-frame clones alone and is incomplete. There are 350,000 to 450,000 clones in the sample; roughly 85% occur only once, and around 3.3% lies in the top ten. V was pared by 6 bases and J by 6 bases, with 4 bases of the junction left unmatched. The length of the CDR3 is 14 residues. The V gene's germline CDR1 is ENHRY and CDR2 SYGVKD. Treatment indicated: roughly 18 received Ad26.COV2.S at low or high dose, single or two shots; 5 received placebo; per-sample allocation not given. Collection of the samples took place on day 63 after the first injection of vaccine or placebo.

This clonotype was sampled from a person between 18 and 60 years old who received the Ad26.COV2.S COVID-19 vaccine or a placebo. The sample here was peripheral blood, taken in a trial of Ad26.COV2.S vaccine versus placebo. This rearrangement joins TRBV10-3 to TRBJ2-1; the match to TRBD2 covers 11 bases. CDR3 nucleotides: TGTGCCATCAGACCGACTAGCGGGATCAATGAGCAGTTCTTC. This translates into CAIRPTSGINEQFF.